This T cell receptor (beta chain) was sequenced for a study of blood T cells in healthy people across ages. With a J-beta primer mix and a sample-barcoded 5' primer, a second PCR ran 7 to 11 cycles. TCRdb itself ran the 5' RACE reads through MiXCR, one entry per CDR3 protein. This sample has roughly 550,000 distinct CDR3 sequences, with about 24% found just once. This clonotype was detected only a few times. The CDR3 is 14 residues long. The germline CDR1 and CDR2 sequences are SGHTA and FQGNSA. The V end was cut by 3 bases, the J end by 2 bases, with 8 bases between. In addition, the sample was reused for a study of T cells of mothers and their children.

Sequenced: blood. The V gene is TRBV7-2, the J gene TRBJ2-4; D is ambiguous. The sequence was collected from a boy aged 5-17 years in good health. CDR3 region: CASSFGGTKNIQYF. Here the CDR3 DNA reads TGTGCCAGCAGCTTTGGTGGCACCAAAAACATTCAGTACTTC.